The rows below give T cell receptor beta chains drawn from one sample of a study of cytomegalovirus exposure and HLA in healthy donors. Generated by immunoSEQ multiplex PCR, the TCRdb table keeps only in-frame clones and is missing some. The profile shows about 280,000 clones, 65% to 90% of them singletons. Sequencing was carried out using PBMCs. These receptors all stem from a woman between 18 and 30 years old in good health and CMV-seronegative. Both conserved end residues are part of each CDR3. The order of the fields is D gene, clone size, V gene, J gene, CDR3 DNA, CDR3 protein. D genes are given only for firm matches. Rows may omit the clone size; those that give it use once, few, many or a size class.

>TRBD2|once|TRBV5-1|TRBJ2-1
TGCGCCAGCAGCTTGGTAGCGGGGAGCTCCTACAATGAGCAGTTCTTC
CASSLVAGSSYNEQFF
>TRBD1|.|TRBV11-3|TRBJ2-7
TGTGCCAGCAGCTCCCGGGACAGGCCCCCCTACGAGCAGTACTTC
CASSSRDRPPYEQYF
>TRBD1|.|TRBV4-1|TRBJ1-2
TGCGCCAGCAGGGACAGGATTAACTATGGCTACACCTTC
CASRDRINYGYTF
>.|.|TRBV28|TRBJ2-1
TGTGCCAGCAGTACGATCCGGGACATCATCTACAATGAGCAGTTCTTC
CASSTIRDIIYNEQFF
>.|few|TRBV6-5|TRBJ1-6
TGTGCCAGCGGAACGCGGATCTCCTATAATTCACCCCTCCACTTT
CASGTRISYNSPLHF
>TRBD2|.|TRBV4-1|TRBJ2-5
TGCGCCAGTCAGCGGGGGTTTTCGGAGACCCAGTACTTC
CASQRGFSETQYF
>TRBD2|.|TRBV2|TRBJ2-1
TGTGCCAGCCTAGCGGGAGGGCTCTACAATGAGCAGTTCTTC
CASLAGGLYNEQFF
>TRBD1|.|TRBV7-9|TRBJ1-1
TGTGCCAGCAGCCCGGGACAGGGGGCTGAAGCTTTCTTT
CASSPGQGAEAFF
>.|few|TRBV9|TRBJ1-5
TGTGCCAGCAGCGTAGGACAGCATAGCAATCAGCCCCAGCATTTT
CASSVGQHSNQPQHF
>.|few|TRBV5-1|TRBJ2-2
TGCGCCAGCAGCTTGGCCGCCAGCGGGGAGCTGTTTTTT
CASSLAASGELFF
>.|once|TRBV5-6|TRBJ1-5
TGTGCCAGCAGCTTGGCGCCCAGTGGTAATCAGCCCCAGCATTTT
CASSLAPSGNQPQHF
>TRBD2|few|TRBV9|TRBJ2-7
TGTGCCAGCAGCACTGTAGCGGGAGCTTCCTACGAGCAGTACTTC
CASSTVAGASYEQYF
>TRBD1|.|TRBV5-4|TRBJ1-2
TGTGCCAGCAGCCGGGACAGGAACTATGGCTACACCTTC
CASSRDRNYGYTF
>TRBD1|.|TRBV9|TRBJ1-4
TGTGCCAGCAGCGCCCTACAGGGGAAGGAGGAAAAACTGTTTTTT
CASSALQGKEEKLFF
>.|.|TRBV19|TRBJ1-5
TGTGCCAGTAGTACGCCGCAGGGGAGTGGGCCCCAGCATTTT
CASSTPQGSGPQHF
>.|.|TRBV10-3|TRBJ1-1
TGTGCCACAGGGGTTCTGAATACTGAAGCTTTCTTT
CATGVLNTEAFF